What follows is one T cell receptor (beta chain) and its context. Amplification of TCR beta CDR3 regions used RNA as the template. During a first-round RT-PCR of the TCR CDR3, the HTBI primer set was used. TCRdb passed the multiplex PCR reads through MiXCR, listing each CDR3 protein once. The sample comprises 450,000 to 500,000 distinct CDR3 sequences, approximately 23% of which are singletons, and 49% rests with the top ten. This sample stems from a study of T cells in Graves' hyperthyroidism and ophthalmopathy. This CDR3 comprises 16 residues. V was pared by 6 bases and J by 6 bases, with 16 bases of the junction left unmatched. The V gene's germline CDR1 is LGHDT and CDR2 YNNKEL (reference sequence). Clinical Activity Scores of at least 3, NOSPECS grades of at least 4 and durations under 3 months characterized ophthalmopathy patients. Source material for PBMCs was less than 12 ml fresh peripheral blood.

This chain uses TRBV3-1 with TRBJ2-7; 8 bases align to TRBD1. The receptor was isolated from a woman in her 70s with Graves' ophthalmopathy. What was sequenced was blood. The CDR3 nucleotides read TGTGCCAGCAGGCGAAATGACGGGACAGGCACGCCCGAGCAGTACTTC. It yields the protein CASRRNDGTGTPEQYF.